The 32 T cell receptor beta chains given below trace back to one sample, sequenced in a study of regulatory T cells in long-lasting Graves disease. The time point is: newly diagnosed GD, antithyroid drugs for less than 3 months. Researchers made the TCR library from RNA that was extracted from PBMCs. With iRepertoire HTBI primers and Arm-PCR of CDR3 regions, TCR beta libraries were built. TCRdb recomputed calls from the multiplex PCR reads with MiXCR, one row per CDR3 protein. Of about 310,000 distinct CDR3 sequences listed, more than 15% are singletons. The sample was peripheral blood mononuclear cells (PBMCs), taken at new diagnosis, from a patient treated with antithyroid drugs. Receptors were obtained from a female donor with Graves disease.

This chain connects TRBV19 to TRBJ2-7, with 7 bases that match TRBD1. Germline values: CDR1 LNHDA, CDR2 SQIVND (reference sequence). V shed 3 bases and J 1 base; nucleotides not matched to a gene: 3. CDR3 length equals 14 residues. CDR3: CASSIWGQSYEQYF. In nucleotides, the CDR3 is TGTGCCAGTAGTATCTGGGGACAGTCCTACGAGCAGTACTTC. The variable domain in full, with the rest retrieved from reference TRBV19 and TRBJ2-7, is DGGITQSPKYLFRKEGQNVTLSCEQNLNHDAMYWYRQDPGQGLRLIYYSQIVNDFQKGDIAEGYSVSREKKESFPLTVTSAQKNPTAFYLCASSIWGQSYEQYFGPGTRLTVT.

Many counts were recorded for this clonotype. The chain employs TRBV12-3 or TRBV12-4 and TRBJ2-7; no firm D call. Trimming removed 8 bases at V and 2 bases at J, with 7 bases between. The CDR3 is made up of 11 amino acids. The CDR3 DNA reads as TGTGCCAGCGCCAGAGCCTACGAGCAGTACTTC. This translates into CASARAYEQYF.

With respect to this clonotype: One base separates it from a far larger clone, so it is likely a read error. The rearrangement links TRBV11-2 to TRBJ1-6; a possible D gene is TRBD1 (5 bases). Germline V gene lookup returns CDR1 SGHAT and CDR2 FQNNGV. CDR3 length: 14 amino acids. The CDR3 protein is CASRPSGDNPPLHF. DNA for the CDR3: TGTGCCAGCAGACCCTCGGGGGATAATCCACCCCTCCACTTT.

The rearrangement links TRBV9 to TRBJ2-1, with TRBD2 as a possible D gene (5 bases). The CDR3 consists of 16 residues. The V gene lost 2 bases and the J gene lost 6 bases, with 18 bases spanning the gap. CDR1 and CDR2 from the germline V gene are SGDLS and YYNGEE. The CDR3 DNA reads TGTGCCAGCAGCGTCCGGATGGGGAGCCCCCTCAATGAGCAGTTCTTC. It is translated as CASSVRMGSPLNEQFF.

Many counts were recorded for this clonotype. The genes are TRBV19 and TRBJ2-2, with unresolved D. CDR3 length equals 15 residues. Trimming cost V 3 bases and J 1 base, with 9 bases left between them. The germline CDR1 and CDR2 sequences are LNHDA and SQIVND (reference sequence). CDR3: CASSIMSQNTGELFF. The CDR3 nucleotides are TGTGCCAGTAGTATCATGTCCCAGAACACCGGGGAGCTGTTTTTT.

This chain uses TRBV6-1 with TRBJ1-3; D not resolved. This CDR3 spans 12 amino acids. V was shortened by 5 bases and J by 9 bases, with 11 bases between the two germline ends. Germline V CDR1 and CDR2: MNHNS, SASEGT. This chain's CDR3 is CASSPGSLTIYF. Written as DNA, the CDR3 is TGTGCCAGCAGTCCAGGAAGTCTCACCATATATTTT.

This clonotype came up many times. This chain links TRBV28 with TRBJ2-2; D is possibly TRBD2 (5 bases). The V and J ends lost 3 bases and 6 bases respectively, with 14 bases between them. The CDR3 sequence is 15 residues long. CDR1 and CDR2 from the germline V gene are MDHEN and SYDVKM. CDR3 in DNA: TGTGCCAGCAGTTTGGGGTACCTCGGGGCCGGGGAGCTGTTTTTT. Residues: CASSLGYLGAGELFF.

In this sample, this clonotype turned up a few times. The rearrangement links TRBV12-3 or TRBV12-4 to TRBJ1-1; D may be TRBD1 (5 bases). The germline V and J ends were trimmed by 6 bases and 1 base, with 12 bases remaining between them. The CDR3 runs to 14 residues. CDR3 in DNA: TGTGCCAGCAGCCGACAGTACCCGAACACTGAAGCTTTCTTT. Protein sequence: CASSRQYPNTEAFF.

This clonotype was seen ten or more times. The V and J genes are TRBV6-5 and TRBJ1-5; no firm D call. This CDR3 is built from 16 residues. Germline CDR1 MNHEY, CDR2 SVGAGI. V was shortened by 0 bases and J by 0 bases, with 9 bases between the two germline ends. CDR3 sequence reads: CASSYSWTVSNQPQHF. DNA for the CDR3: TGTGCCAGCAGTTACTCATGGACCGTTAGCAATCAGCCCCAGCATTTT.

This clonotype occurred many times. This chain uses TRBV6-5 with TRBJ2-2, with D uncertain. Trimming pared 2 bases from V and 7 bases from J, leaving 11 bases between. Germline V gives CDR1 MNHEY, CDR2 SVGAGI. The CDR3 covers 14 residues. Here the CDR3 DNA reads TGTGCCAGCAGTTACGCCCACGTCGGCGGGGAGCTGTTTTTT. Encoded protein: CASSYAHVGGELFF.

In this sample, this clonotype turned up many times. The chain couples TRBV12-3 or TRBV12-4 to TRBJ1-1, with TRBD1 matching over 8 bases. J lost 1 base, V lost 6 bases, and 4 bases had no gene match. The CDR3 contains 14 residues. CDR3 in DNA: TGTGCCAGCAGGTGGGACAGGCCGAACACTGAAGCTTTCTTT. This gives the protein CASRWDRPNTEAFF.

There are many counts of this clonotype. This rearrangement joins TRBV12-3 or TRBV12-4 to TRBJ1-3, with D perhaps TRBD1 (6 bases). The CDR3 consists of 14 residues. Trimming pared 5 bases from V and 2 bases from J, leaving 10 bases between. This CDR3 reads CASSRGGPGNTIYF. The CDR3 DNA reads TGTGCCAGCAGTCGAGGGGGTCCTGGAAACACCATATATTTT.

The sample holds many counts of this clonotype. This chain connects TRBV27 to TRBJ2-1, with a weak D call TRBD2 (5 bases). The V gene lost 10 bases and the J gene lost 9 bases, with 16 bases spanning the gap. The CDR3 runs 12 residues. The germline V gene encodes CDR1 MNHEY and CDR2 SMNVEV (reference sequence). The DNA for the CDR3 is TGTGCCACCGCCAGGACTGGTAGTGAGCAGTTCTTC. Translation: CATARTGSEQFF.

This clonotype has a count of ten or more. V and J are TRBV30 and TRBJ2-7; TRBD1 might be the D (6 bases). V dropped 5 bases and J dropped 3 bases, with 23 bases sitting between them. Per germline, CDR1 GTSNPN and CDR2 SVGIG (reference sequence). The CDR3 covers 16 residues. DNA for the CDR3: TGTGCCTGGTTGTTCCGCTCTACCGGGGACAACTACGAGCAGTACTTC. The encoded protein is CAWLFRSTGDNYEQYF.

This clonotype was recorded a few times. This sequence joins TRBV28 and TRBJ1-5; D is undetermined. V dropped 3 bases and J dropped 4 bases, with 10 bases sitting between them. CDR1 is MDHEN and CDR2 is SYDVKM in the germline V gene. CDR3 size: 14 residues. The chain's CDR3 is CASSLSGPNQPQHF. The CDR3 bases are TGTGCCAGCAGTTTGTCAGGACCAAATCAGCCCCAGCATTTT.

The chain combines TRBV5-1 with TRBJ2-1, with 11 nucleotides matching TRBD1. There are 15 residues in the CDR3. Per germline, CDR1 SGHRS and CDR2 YFSETQ. Unmatched junction bases numbered 4, after V lost 7 bases and J lost 1 base. DNA of the CDR3: TGCGCCAGCGGGACAGGGGGAGCGTCCTACAATGAGCAGTTCTTC. This translates into CASGTGGASYNEQFF.

The genes are TRBV4-1 and TRBJ1-4; D gene uncertain. V lost 0 bases to trimming and J lost 8 bases, with 13 bases between them. This CDR3 is built from 15 residues. Germline V gives CDR1 MGHRA, CDR2 YSYEKL. The CDR3 loop reads CASSQEWGGGEKLFF. For the CDR3, the DNA is TGCGCCAGCAGCCAAGAGTGGGGAGGAGGAGAAAAACTGTTTTTT.

This clonotype was observed at least ten times. The chain couples TRBV28 to TRBJ2-2, with D possibly called TRBD1 or TRBD2 (6 bases each). CDR1 is MDHEN, CDR2 SYDVKM, per germline. CDR3 length: 16 residues. The V end lost 1 base, the J end lost 1 base, and 10 bases lay between the germline ends. CDR3 in DNA: TGTGCCAGCAGTTTATTCGGAGGGGGGAACACCGGGGAGCTGTTTTTT. Translation: CASSLFGGGNTGELFF.

A word on this clonotype: A far larger clone is one nucleotide away, so this likely arose from a read error. The CDR3 does not end in the conserved phenylalanine or tryptophan, so this is likely a read error. The chain uses TRBV7-2 and TRBJ2-7; a possible D gene is TRBD2 (7 bases). This CDR3 spans 15 amino acids. Germline values: CDR1 SGHTA, CDR2 FQGNSA. V shed 6 bases and J shed 2 bases, with 17 bases lying between them. The CDR3 here is CASSLLGGAAYEQYL. The CDR3 DNA reads as TGTGCCAGCAGTTTATTGGGGGGGGCCGCCTACGAGCAGTACCTC.

On this clonotype itself: It may be a read error: a sequence one base away is much more abundant. The chain is built from TRBV14 and TRBJ1-6; D is ambiguous. Deletions cut 4 bases from V and 7 bases from J, with 14 bases between. The length of the CDR3 is 15 residues. Per germline, CDR1 SGHDN and CDR2 FVKESK. CDR3 sequence (DNA): TGTGCCAGCAGCCGAACATACGCCCCAAATTCACCCCTCCACTTT. This encodes CASSRTYAPNSPLHF.

This clonotype has just a few counts. The genes are TRBV5-4 and TRBJ2-7; TRBD1 agrees at 8 bases. Per germline, CDR1 SGHNT and CDR2 YYREEE (reference sequence). V shed 3 bases, J shed 5 bases, and the junction held 4 bases outside the gene matches. This CDR3 contains 13 residues. Here the CDR3 DNA reads TGTGCCAGCAGCTCCGGACAGGGCCACGAGCAGTACTTC. It translates to CASSSGQGHEQYF. Full variable domain (rest looked up from reference TRBV5-4 and TRBJ2-7): ETGVTQSPTHLIKTRGQQVTLRCSSQSGHNTVSWYQQALGQGPQFIFQYYREEENGRGNFPPRFSGLQFPNYSSELNVNALELDDSALYLCASSSGQGHEQYFGPGTRLTVT.

The gene calls are TRBV10-3 and TRBJ2-5; the D is unclear. CDR1 ENHRY and CDR2 SYGVKD come from the germline V gene. Between the trimmed V and J ends, which lost 4 bases and 3 bases, there was a span of 9 bases. There are 13 residues in the CDR3. CDR3 in DNA: TGTGCCATCAGTGGCGGTCCCAAAGAGACCCAGTACTTC. This codes for CAISGGPKETQYF.

With regard to this clonotype: Since a far larger clone is one base different, this is likely a read error. The rearrangement joins TRBV12-3 or TRBV12-4 to TRBJ2-1, with 8 positions matching TRBD2. This CDR3 has 14 amino acids. This CDR3 is CASSARRRGGTHYF. The CDR3 region has the DNA TGTGCCAGCAGTGCCCGACGCCGGGGGGGGACCCATTACTTC.

There are many counts of this clonotype. The chain links TRBV20-1 to TRBJ2-1, with D unclear. This CDR3 spans 10 amino acids. The germline V and J ends were trimmed by 4 bases and 8 bases, with 6 bases remaining between them. Looked up from germline, CDR1 is DFQATT and CDR2 is SNEGSKA (reference sequence). The CDR3 DNA reads TGCAGTGCTACTCCTCATGAGCAGTTCTTC. It codes for CSATPHEQFF.

With regard to this clonotype: This may be a read error: a much more frequent sequence differs by one nucleotide. V is TRBV20-1 and J is TRBJ2-7, with 7 bases matching TRBD1. The CDR3 totals 13 residues. Germline V CDR1 and CDR2: DFQATT, SNEGSKA (reference sequence). This CDR3 is CGARGDSPYEQYF. DNA of the CDR3: TGCGGTGCTAGAGGGGACAGCCCCTACGAGCAGTACTTC.

The chain recombines TRBV5-6 with TRBJ2-7, with 7 bases aligning to TRBD2. V was pared by 4 bases and J by 2 bases, with 6 bases of the junction left unmatched. The CDR3 runs 14 residues. Germline V gene lookup returns CDR1 SGHDT and CDR2 YYEEEE. The CDR3 sequence: CASSPGLEAYEQYF. DNA for the CDR3: TGTGCCAGCAGCCCTGGACTAGAGGCCTACGAGCAGTACTTC.

The chain couples TRBV3-1 to TRBJ1-4, with a tentative D call TRBD1 (5 bases). Per the germline V gene, CDR1 is LGHDT and CDR2 is YNNKEL (reference sequence). The ends were cut back, 1 base at V and 10 bases at J, with 13 bases in the middle. This CDR3 is 14 amino acids long. The CDR3 is CASSQGGNGGKLFF. The CDR3 DNA is TGTGCCAGCAGCCAAGGGGGGAACGGTGGAAAACTGTTTTTT.

This clonotype was detected many times. CDR3: CASSFASGRYEQYF. The CDR3 DNA follows: TGTGCCAGCAGTTTTGCTAGCGGGAGGTACGAGCAGTACTTC. The chain links TRBV27 to TRBJ2-7; 11 bases are a match to TRBD2. The CDR3 length is 14 residues. Germline CDR1 and CDR2: MNHEY and SMNVEV (reference sequence). The ends lost 3 bases at V and 4 bases at J; junction bases unmatched: 2.

This clonotype was seen a few times. The J gene is TRBJ1-1, the V gene TRBV7-2; D gene uncertain. Germline V gene lookup returns CDR1 SGHTA and CDR2 FQGNSA. V lost 3 bases, J lost 4 bases, and 12 bases lay in between. The CDR3 extends over 14 amino acids. Written as DNA, the CDR3 is TGTGCCAGCAGCTTTACGGGCAGAGGCACTGAAGCTTTCTTT. Translation: CASSFTGRGTEAFF.

Regarding this clonotype: Germline and junction disagree at one end, which may indicate a read error. The gene calls are TRBV5-1 and TRBJ2-2; no firm D call. CDR1 is SGHRS and CDR2 is YFSETQ in the germline V gene. This CDR3 spans 12 amino acids. The CDR3 is CVSSPDTGELFF. The DNA of the CDR3 is TGCGTCAGCAGCCCCGACACCGGGGAGCTGTTTTTT.

This clonotype was recorded many times. The chain couples TRBV27 to TRBJ1-2; maybe TRBD1 (5 bases). The CDR3 has 15 amino acids. The V gene's germline CDR1 is MNHEY and CDR2 SMNVEV (reference sequence). Trimming took 6 bases from V and 3 from J, leaving 17 bases between them. CDR3 amino acids: CASSRSRDGYYGYTF. Written as DNA, the CDR3 is TGTGCCAGCAGCCGCTCCCGGGACGGATACTATGGCTACACCTTC.

This clonotype has a count of ten or more. The chain employs TRBV11-2 and TRBJ2-5; D perhaps matches TRBD1 (6 bases). This CDR3 spans 14 amino acids. Trimming removed 5 bases at V and 4 bases at J, with 14 bases between. Germline V gene data show CDR1 as SGHAT and CDR2 as FQNNGV. The DNA of the CDR3 is TGTGCCAGCAGCCGCACAGGGAAGGGAGAGACCCAGTACTTC. This gives the protein CASSRTGKGETQYF.